This T cell receptor (beta chain) was identified during a study of T-cell memory formation after mild COVID-19. At the level of the study: Among the donors, TCR clusters were largely specific to each donor.

This clonotype was observed a single time. TCRdb re-called the 5' RACE reads with MiXCR, one entry per CDR3 protein. The sample includes 190,000 or so distinct CDR3 sequences, roughly a fifth of them seen just once. Germline values: CDR1 MNHEY, CDR2 SVGAGI. With V trimmed by 5 bases and J by 4 bases, 7 bases remained unmatched. The CDR3 is made up of 14 amino acids. J is TRBJ1-1 and V is TRBV6-5; 7 bases map to TRBD1. This TCR was recovered from an adult woman who had mild COVID-19 (a few samples of this study predate the infection). Cell type and time point are not known. The specimen was PBMCs or a T cell subset sorted from them (not recorded which). CDR3 DNA sequence: TGTGCCAGCAGTCCACAGGGGCTCAGCACTGAAGCTTTCTTT. Translation: CASSPQGLSTEAFF.